This section outlines one TCR beta chain sequence together with its context. Antigen specificity is unknown. The protocol was immunoSEQ multiplex PCR, while the TCRdb copy is restricted to in-frame clones and leaves out a portion. The sample lists about 180,000 clones, under 95% occurring once. The sample belongs to a study of T cell responses to AZD1222 COVID-19 vaccine. Trimming removed 6 bases from V and 4 bases from J; junction bases left unmatched: 8. The CDR3 contains 15 residues. From germline, CDR1 is MNHNY and CDR2 SVGAGI (reference sequence). The study's findings and limits: The study found Spike-specific TCR breadth and depth rose after two AZD1222 doses. CD4 TCRs associated with vaccination spanned spike, dominating at 160-218 and 743-854.

The chain has TRBV6-6 and TRBJ2-2; 7 nucleotides agree with TRBD2. The receptor comes from an adult who received the AZD1222 COVID-19 vaccine. The sample here was peripheral blood, taken 28 days after the second AZD1222 dose. CDR3 in DNA: TGTGCCAGCAGACGCGGACTAGATGGCACCGGGGAGCTGTTTTTT. It specifies CASRRGLDGTGELFF.